This T cell receptor beta chain was sequenced in a study of T cell responses to AZD1222 COVID-19 vaccine. General study points: Increases in Spike-specific TCR breadth and depth were seen after two AZD1222 doses.

Method: immunoSEQ multiplex PCR; TCRdb's copy keeps in-frame clones and lacks some. Seen here are about 170,000 clones, 85% to 95% observed once, and the top ten hold approximately 3.9%. As to this clone: The antigen is not known.

This TCR was recovered from an adult in good health. This sample comprised peripheral blood, obtained on day 0 of AZD1222 vaccination.

The CDR3: CASSQQGGNQPQHF. For the CDR3, the DNA is TGTGCCAGCAGCCAACAGGGGGGGAATCAGCCCCAGCATTTT. V usage is TRBV3-1 (or the pseudogene TRBV3-2) and J usage is TRBJ1-5; TRBD1 agrees at 7 bases. The germline CDR1 and CDR2 sequences are LGHDT and YNNKEL (reference sequence). The CDR3 totals 14 residues. Germline trimming cut 2 bases from V and 4 bases from J; bases unmatched to any gene: 2.